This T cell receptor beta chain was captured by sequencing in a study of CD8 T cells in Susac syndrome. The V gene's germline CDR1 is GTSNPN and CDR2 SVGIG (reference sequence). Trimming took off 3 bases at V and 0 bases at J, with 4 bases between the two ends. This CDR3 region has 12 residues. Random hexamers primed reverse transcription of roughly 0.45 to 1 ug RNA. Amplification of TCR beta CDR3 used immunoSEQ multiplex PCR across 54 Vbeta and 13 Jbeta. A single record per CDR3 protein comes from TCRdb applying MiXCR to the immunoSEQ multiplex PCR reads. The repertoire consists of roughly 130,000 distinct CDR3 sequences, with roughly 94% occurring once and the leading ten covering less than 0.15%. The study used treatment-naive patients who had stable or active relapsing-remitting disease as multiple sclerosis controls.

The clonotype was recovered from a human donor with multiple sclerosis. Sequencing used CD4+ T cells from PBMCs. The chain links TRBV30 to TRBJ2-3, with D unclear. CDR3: CAWSPSTDTQYF. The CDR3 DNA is TGTGCCTGGAGCCCTAGCACAGATACGCAGTATTTT.